This T cell receptor beta chain was captured in a study of T cells in Graves' hyperthyroidism and ophthalmopathy. RNA transcripts provided the source from which TCR beta CDR3 regions were amplified. When the TCR CDR3 underwent first-round RT-PCR, the HTBI primer set was used. TCRdb re-called the multiplex PCR reads with MiXCR, one entry per CDR3 protein. The sample lists fewer than 400,000 distinct CDR3 sequences; more than 13% were seen once. Ophthalmopathy in the patients scored at least 3 on Clinical Activity Score and at least 4 on NOSPECS grade, lasting under 3 months. Investigators excluded patients with uncontrolled infection, other autoimmune disease, pregnancy or lactation. This clonotype was observed a single time. Just one base apart from a much larger clone, this may be a read error. CDR1 is SGHAT, CDR2 FQNNGV, per germline. The CDR3 sequence is 16 residues long.

The TCR comes from a man in his fifties with Graves' ophthalmopathy. Material: blood. The chain is built from TRBV11-2 and TRBJ2-2; tentatively, D is TRBD2 (6 bases). The CDR3 region has the DNA TGTGCCAGCAGCTTATTTCAGGTGGCGAACACCGGGGGGCTGTTTTTT. Translating gives CASSLFQVANTGGLFF.